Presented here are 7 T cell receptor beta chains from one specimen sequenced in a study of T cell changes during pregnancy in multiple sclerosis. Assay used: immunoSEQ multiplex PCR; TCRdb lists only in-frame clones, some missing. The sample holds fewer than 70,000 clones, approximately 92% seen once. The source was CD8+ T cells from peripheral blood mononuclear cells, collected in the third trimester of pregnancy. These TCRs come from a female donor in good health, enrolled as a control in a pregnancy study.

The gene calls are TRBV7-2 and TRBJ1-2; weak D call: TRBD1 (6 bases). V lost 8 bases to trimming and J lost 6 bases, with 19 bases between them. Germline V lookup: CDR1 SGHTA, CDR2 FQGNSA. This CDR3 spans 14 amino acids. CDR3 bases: TGTGCCAGCCTGGACCTAACAGGGTTGAATGGCTACACCTTC. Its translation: CASLDLTGLNGYTF.

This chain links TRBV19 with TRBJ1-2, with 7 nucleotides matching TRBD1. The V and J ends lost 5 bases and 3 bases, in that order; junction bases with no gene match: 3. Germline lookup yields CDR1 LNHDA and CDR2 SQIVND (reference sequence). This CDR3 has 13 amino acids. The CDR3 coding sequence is TGTGCCAGTAGTTGGACAGGCTACTATGGCTACACCTTC. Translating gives CASSWTGYYGYTF.

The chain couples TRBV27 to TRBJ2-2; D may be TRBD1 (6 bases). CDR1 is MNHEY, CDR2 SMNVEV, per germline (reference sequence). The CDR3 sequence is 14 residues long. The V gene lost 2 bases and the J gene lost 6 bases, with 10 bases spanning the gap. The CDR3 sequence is CASSLLGASGELFF. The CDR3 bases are TGTGCCAGCAGTTTACTGGGGGCGTCCGGGGAGCTGTTTTTT.

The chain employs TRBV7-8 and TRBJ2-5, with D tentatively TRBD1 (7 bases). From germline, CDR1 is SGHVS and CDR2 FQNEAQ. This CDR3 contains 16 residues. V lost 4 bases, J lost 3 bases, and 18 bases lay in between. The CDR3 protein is CASSSGARTGEETQYF. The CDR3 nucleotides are TGTGCCAGCAGCTCGGGAGCTCGGACAGGTGAAGAGACCCAGTACTTC.

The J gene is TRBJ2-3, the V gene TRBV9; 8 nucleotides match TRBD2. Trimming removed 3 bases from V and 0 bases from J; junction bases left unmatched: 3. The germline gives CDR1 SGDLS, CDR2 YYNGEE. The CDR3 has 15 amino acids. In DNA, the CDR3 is TGTGCCAGCAGCGATGTAGCGGGGAGCACAGATACGCAGTATTTT. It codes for CASSDVAGSTDTQYF.

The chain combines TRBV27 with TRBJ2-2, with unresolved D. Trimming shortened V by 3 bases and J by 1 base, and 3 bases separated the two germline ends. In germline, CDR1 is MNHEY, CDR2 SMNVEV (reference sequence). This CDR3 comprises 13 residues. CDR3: CASSFGNTGELFF. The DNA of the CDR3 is TGTGCCAGCAGTTTCGGGAACACCGGGGAGCTGTTTTTT.

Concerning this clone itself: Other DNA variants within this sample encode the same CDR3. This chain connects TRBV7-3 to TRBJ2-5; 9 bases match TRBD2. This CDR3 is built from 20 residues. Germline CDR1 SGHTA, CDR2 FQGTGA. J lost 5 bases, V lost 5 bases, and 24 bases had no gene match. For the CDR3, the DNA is TGTGCCAGCAGCCAGCGGACTAGCGATAAGACAGACCAGCCCCAGGAGACCCAGTACTTC. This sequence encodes CASSQRTSDKTDQPQETQYF.